This T cell receptor (beta chain) was retrieved from a study of CD8+ T cells in alopecia areata (dated by TCRdb to between 2018 and 2020). Study-wide context: The treated patients, all with moderate-to-severe alopecia areata, were enrolled in an open-label pilot trial of oral tofacitinib given at 5 to 10 mg twice daily. To study T cell clonal expansion in alopecia areata, the researchers applied high-throughput TCRbeta sequencing to both the C3H/HeJ mouse model and human patients. Scalp clonality was compared among normal scalp (n=4), patchy alopecia areata scalp (n=8), and alopecia totalis/universalis scalp (n=8). On the human side, TCRbeta sequencing was run on scalp tissue and on sorted CD4+ and CD8+ peripheral blood T cells from healthy controls and from alopecia areata patients with either patchy or totalis/universalis disease. Biopsies were taken from tofacitinib-treated patients at baseline and again at 4 and 24 weeks into treatment, and several of those patients also had a later scalp biopsy. RNA came from the PAXgene miRNA kit for fixed scalp, the miRNeasy kit for PBMCs, and the RNeasy kit for mouse skin. immunoSEQ multiplex PCR using 35 Vbeta forward primers and 13 Jbeta reverse primers was used to amplify TCRbeta CDR3 regions. Tofacitinib was administered for 6 to 18 months, and 6 months of follow-up off drug were then conducted to assess delayed response and recurrence. Study-wide findings and limitations: Shared TCR sequences between patients were less evident than in mice, which may be partly attributable to HLA diversity in the patient population. Resident alphabeta T cells in normal human skin are also sequenced, complicating scalp TCR repertoire analysis, unlike mouse skin dominated by gammadelta T cells. Lesional scalp, especially in alopecia totalis/universalis, showed higher clonality and more expanded CD8+ clones than normal scalp, suggesting antigenic drive.

Library prep was done by the immunoSEQ multiplex PCR assay. RNA was extracted from all samples and reverse transcribed into cDNA as template for TCR sequencing. First-strand cDNA was synthesized using SuperScript III with a 2:1 mix of oligo-dT and random hexamers. A synthetic immune receptor repertoire was used to measure amplification bias, and any remaining bias was corrected computationally. The authors' analysis ran thus. Raw reads were preprocessed to remove errors, and CDR3 was defined by IMGT conventions from the conserved cysteine to phenylalanine. Clonality was computed as 1 minus the Shannon entropy, with the entropy normalized by log2 of the number of productive unique TCRs. Whether each scalp clone was CD4 or CD8 was inferred by checking scalp TCRbeta sequences against the CD4 and CD8 repertoires from sorted blood. TCRdb's version of the immuneACCESS table is confined to in-frame rearrangements and falls short of the full clone set. An unresolved V gene accounts for under half of the shortfall where checked; the remainder is of unknown origin. Clone size and the V and J calls come from that table; the DNA yielded D and trimming. The sample includes hundreds of thousands of clones, with about two thirds observed a single time. The top ten hold around 1.2% of the sample.

On this clone itself: Its antigen is unknown. The input lacks base qualities; no much larger clone sits a single base away.

Taken with the paper, the label for time point translates to: baseline before oral tofacitinib. From alopecia areata patients, peripheral blood was collected along with lesional scalp punch biopsies. PBMCs were isolated by density centrifugation and stained for CD3, CD4 and CD8, and CD4+ and CD8+ T cells were sorted on a FACSAria. Inclusive of the bounding cysteine and phenylalanine, the CDR3 is 12 residues long. Just CDR3 DNA is preserved here, 36 bases in frame from base 1. V is pruned by 6 bases and J by 7 bases, leaving 2 bases of the junction without a gene match. The germline V gene supplies CDR1 SNHLY and CDR2 FYNNEI.

The sequence links TRBV2 to TRBJ2-2; 7 bases in the junction line up with TRBD1. This clonotype originated in a human donor with alopecia areata. The input for sequencing was CD4+ T cells sorted from blood, taken at week 0. In nucleotide form, the sequence is TGTGCCAGCAGACGGGACAGCGGGGAGCTGTTTTTT. It codes for CASRRDSGELFF.